This TCR beta chain was retrieved from a study of regulatory T cells in long-lasting Graves disease. Broader study findings: With a small sample size, accuracy may have been reduced.

The CDR3 contains 16 residues. Losses at the gene ends were 4 bases for V and 1 base for J; bases not matched to a gene: 7. Germline values: CDR1 SGHNT, CDR2 YENEEA. Time point defined: newly diagnosed GD, antithyroid drugs for less than 3 months. Construction of the TCR library relied on RNA isolated from PBMCs. As regards this clonotype: Its cognate antigen is unknown.

Library construction for TCR beta used iRepertoire HTBI primers and Arm-PCR of CDR3 regions. Via MiXCR, TCRdb re-called the multiplex PCR reads, giving one row per CDR3 protein. The sample has some 250,000 distinct CDR3 sequences, 18% seen once. The data were also submitted as part of a second study, on T cells in Graves' hyperthyroidism and ophthalmopathy.

The chain is built from TRBV11-3 and TRBJ2-3; 8 positions agree with TRBD2. The clonotype was recovered from a woman aged 30 to 39 with Graves disease. This sample comprised peripheral blood mononuclear cells (PBMCs), obtained at new diagnosis, from a patient treated with antithyroid drugs. The CDR3 is CASSYAAREGTDTQYF. As DNA, the CDR3 is TGTGCCAGCAGCTACGCGGCGCGGGAGGGCACAGATACGCAGTATTTT.